This T cell receptor beta chain was obtained from a study of blood T cells in healthy people across ages (dated by TCRdb to the mid-2010s). The study in broad terms: In model experiments, roughly one uniquely barcoded TCR beta cDNA molecule per two T cells was captured by template switching. Age-related changes in TCR beta repertoire diversity were measured in the study by deep sequencing normalized with unique cDNA molecular identifiers. Two additional independent replicas of 1 million unique cDNA reads from the same blood draw were analyzed for two donors (one aged 18 to 29 and one aged 80 or older). Donors of different ages were randomly distributed across sequencing lanes to avoid experimental bias. Donors were grouped into four age groups: young (average approximately 16 years), middle-aged (39), aged (about 59) and long-lived (around 82).

The method behind the library was 5' RACE. TCRdb names Illumina HiSeq 2500 as the instrument used. A second roughly 6 to 12 cycle PCR used a sample-barcoded 5' primer and a J-beta primer mix. A template-switch 5' adaptor carrying 12 random nucleotides introduced a unique molecular identifier onto each TCR beta cDNA molecule. Each sample yielded at least 3 million CDR3-containing paired-end reads. All of the RNA was converted into first-strand cDNA using the Mint cDNA synthesis kit, with a TRBC-specific oligonucleotide serving as the primer. Following uracil-DNA glycosylase treatment, all cDNA underwent a first 18-cycle PCR with the universal primers M1SS and BC2_uni_R. In the authors' own workflow: For normalization, 1 million high-quality reads were randomly selected from each sample, with every read carrying a distinct molecular identifier. Instead of being binned into consensus sequences, reads with shared molecular identifiers were discarded. MiTCR, set to a Q25 quality threshold and the strictest error-elimination algorithm, was used for CDR3 identification, clonotype clustering and error correction. A nonparametric unseen species model with Euler transformation was used to estimate a lower bound on total TCR beta diversity. TCRdb reran the public reads through fastp at Q25 and MiXCR, keeping productive beta chains. Identical CDR3 proteins give one entry, which carries the most common genes and DNA. The V and J calls, along with clone size, are taken from TCRdb and not from the paper's own processing. This sample comprises 1,500,000 or so distinct CDR3 sequences, 35% to 45% of them detected only once. Together, the top ten hold approximately 4% of the sample.

Points the paper makes about the study in general: Because donor CMV infection status was unknown, age-related changes in expanded clonotypes were potentially confounded. A strong correlation was found between observed TCR beta diversity and the percentage of naive T cells measured by flow cytometry. Compared with the aged group, the long-lived group had more naive CD4+ T cells, fewer expanded clones and increased TCR diversity, a pattern suggesting age selection. Observed TCR beta diversity per million T cells fell roughly linearly with age, and a significant reduction was already apparent by age around 39. Conclusive comparison of naive and antigen-experienced compartments was prevented by the profiling of bulk unsorted PBMCs. Estimates of total diversity based on one million sequenced T cells were regarded as lower bounds and as underestimates.

The trim is 1 base for V and 0 bases for J, with a gap of 11 bases between the germline ends. The CDR3 sequence holds 16 residues, the cysteine and phenylalanine included. Left in the record is the CDR3 DNA by itself, 48 bases read in frame from the first base. Sequences SGHKS (CDR1) and YYEKEE (CDR2) are obtained from the germline V gene (reference sequence). Donors were a few dozen systemically healthy Caucasian individuals from Russia aged about 6 to 100 years. Ten milliliters of peripheral blood were drawn from each donor into EDTA-treated Vacutainer tubes. Ficoll-Paque density-gradient centrifugation was used to isolate PBMCs, with at least 6.5 million per sample. Total RNA, at least 6 micrograms per sample, was extracted from PBMCs with Trizol reagent. Naive CD45RAhigh/CD27high T cell percentages were measured by flow cytometry on a PBMC aliquot from every donor. A note on this clonotype: The target of this receptor is not known. Base qualities are not at hand, and no much larger clone is one base apart.

The rearranged chain carries TRBV5-5 and TRBJ1-5; the best D guess is TRBD1, with 5 bases matching. Sequencing was performed on blood. This TCR derives from a woman in her late teens or twenties in good health. The CDR3: CASSLSRVYSNQPQHF. The DNA is TGTGCCAGCAGCTTGTCCAGGGTGTATAGCAATCAGCCCCAGCATTTT. The variable domain in full, with residues beyond the CDR3 obtained from the reference TRBV5-5 and TRBJ1-5 genes, is DAGVTQSPTHLIKTRGQQVTLRCSPISGHKSVSWYQQVLGQGPQFIFQYYEKEERGRGNFPDRFSARQFPNYSSELNVNALLLGDSALYLCASSLSRVYSNQPQHFGDGTRLSIL.